The 22 T cell receptor beta chains presented below share a single source sample, sequenced in a study of blood T cell repertoires in COVID-19. Using immunoSEQ multiplex PCR, the repertoire was profiled, and TCRdb retains in-frame clones only, with some absent. The data show tens of thousands of clones, around 90% seen once. What was sequenced was peripheral blood. Every receptor here comes from a woman of 80 years or more with acute or convalescent COVID-19.

This clone has a single count. J is TRBJ2-7 and V is TRBV7-9, with a possible D match to TRBD1 (5 bases). Per germline, CDR1 SEHNR and CDR2 FQNEAQ (reference sequence). This CDR3 is 15 amino acids long. The V end was cut by 2 bases, the J end by 4 bases, with 15 bases between. The CDR3 sequence is CASSLSRVRTYEQYF. CDR3 in DNA: TGTGCCAGCAGCTTAAGTCGTGTGCGGACATACGAGCAGTACTTC.

The V and J genes are TRBV7-6 and TRBJ2-7, with TRBD1 matching over 9 bases. The CDR3 runs to 12 residues. Per the germline V gene, CDR1 is SGHVS and CDR2 is FNYEAQ. With 8 bases clipped from V and 3 bases from J, the junction kept 2 bases outside the gene matches. This CDR3 reads CASGDRDYEQYF. CDR3 nucleotide sequence: TGTGCCAGCGGGGACAGGGACTACGAGCAGTACTTC.

This clone appeared many times. The chain carries TRBV14 and TRBJ1-3; D remains unclear. V was pared by 6 bases and J by 4 bases, with 16 bases between. This CDR3 has 15 amino acids. Looked up from germline, CDR1 is SGHDN and CDR2 is FVKESK. The DNA of the CDR3 is TGTGCCAGCAGTATTTTTGGAGTCGGCGGAAACACCATATATTTT. Its translation is CASSIFGVGGNTIYF. The full variable domain, with the rest looked up from reference TRBV14 and TRBJ1-3, is EAGVTQFPSHSVIEKGQTVTLRCDPISGHDNLYWYRRVMGKEIKFLLHFVKESKQDESGMPNNRFLAERTGGTYSTLKVQPAELEDSGVYFCASSIFGVGGNTIYFGEGSWLTVV.

Only one count was recorded for this clone. The chain recombines TRBV10-3 with TRBJ2-3; D is unresolved. The ends were cut back, 2 bases at V and 0 bases at J, with 12 bases in the middle. CDR3 size: 16 residues. Germline values: CDR1 ENHRY, CDR2 SYGVKD. As DNA, the CDR3 is TGTGCCATCAGTGAGCGCGTCGCTACTAGCACAGATACGCAGTATTTT. Encoded protein: CAISERVATSTDTQYF.

This clone showed up just once. This chain connects TRBV9 to TRBJ1-5, with a tentative D call TRBD1 (5 bases). The V gene's germline CDR1 is SGDLS and CDR2 YYNGEE. This CDR3 is 14 amino acids long. The germline V and J ends were trimmed by 0 bases and 3 bases, with 7 bases remaining between them. The chain's CDR3 is CASSVGQSNQPQHF. CDR3 nucleotide sequence: TGTGCCAGCAGCGTAGGACAGTCCAATCAGCCCCAGCATTTT.

This sequence joins TRBV11-1 and TRBJ1-1; 7 positions agree with TRBD1. V dropped 2 bases and J dropped 7; count of bases not matched to a gene: 7. CDR1 SGHAT and CDR2 FQDESV come from the germline V gene (reference sequence). CDR3 length: 14 amino acids. In DNA form, the CDR3 reads TGTGCCAGCAGCTTATACAGGGGCCTGGGTGAAGCTTTCTTT. Its translation: CASSLYRGLGEAFF.

The V call is TRBV6-2 or TRBV6-3, the J call TRBJ2-2; 10 nucleotides match TRBD2. The length of the CDR3 is 16 residues. V dropped 2 bases and J dropped 2; count of bases not matched to a gene: 2. Looked up from germline, CDR1 is MNHEY and CDR2 is SVGEGT. CDR3 in DNA: TGTGCCAGCAGTTACCCTAGCGGGAGAAACACCGGGGAGCTGTTTTTT. This codes for CASSYPSGRNTGELFF.

The chain links TRBV21-1 to TRBJ1-2. TRBV21-1 is recorded as a pseudogene. The CDR3 runs 14 residues. The CDR3 spells CASSGLTANYGYTF. Written as DNA, the CDR3 is TGTGCCAGCAGTGGACTCACAGCTAACTATGGCTACACCTTC.

This clone occurred once. This sequence joins TRBV6-5 and TRBJ2-1; tentatively, D is TRBD1 (5 bases). Germline assignment: CDR1 MNHEY and CDR2 SVGAGI. CDR3 size: 14 residues. Trimming pared 2 bases from V and 7 bases from J, leaving 12 bases between. The CDR3 nucleotides are TGTGCCAGCAGTTACACAGGCAGGCGTAATGAGCAGTTCTTC. Amino acids: CASSYTGRRNEQFF.

This chain links TRBV11-2 with TRBJ2-7; 9 positions match TRBD1. Germline V gene sequence: CDR1 SGHAT, CDR2 FQNNGV. V dropped 6 bases and J dropped 5; count of bases not matched to a gene: 8. This CDR3 has 14 amino acids. The CDR3 loop reads CASRMGQGGHEQYF. The CDR3 region has the DNA TGTGCCAGCAGGATGGGACAGGGCGGCCACGAGCAGTACTTC.

The CDR3 bases are TGTGCCAGCACCACGGGACAGGGCGACGAGCAGTACTTC. Translation: CASTTGQGDEQYF. The genes are TRBV9 and TRBJ2-7; TRBD1 agrees at 9 bases. The CDR3 extends over 13 amino acids. V shed 6 bases, J shed 5 bases, and the junction held 6 bases outside the gene matches. Looked up from germline, CDR1 is SGDLS and CDR2 is YYNGEE. Supplemented by reference TRBV9 and TRBJ2-7, the full variable domain reads DSGVTQTPKHLITATGQRVTLRCSPRSGDLSVYWYQQSLDQGLQFLIQYYNGEERAKGNILERFSAQQFPDLHSELNLSSLELGDSALYFCASTTGQGDEQYFGPGTRLTVT.

This clone showed up just once. The V gene is TRBV6-2 or TRBV6-3, the J gene TRBJ2-3; 7 nucleotides align to TRBD2. Germline CDR1 MNHEY, CDR2 SVGEGT. V lost 2 bases and J lost 4; bases outside the gene matches: 6. The CDR3 is made up of 15 amino acids. The CDR3, as DNA: TGTGCCAGCAGTTACGGGATAGCGGGCGCAGATACGCAGTATTTT. It yields the protein CASSYGIAGADTQYF.

The J gene is TRBJ1-1, the V gene TRBV19; tentative D call: TRBD1 (5 bases). This CDR3 comprises 13 residues. Trimming took off 7 bases at V and 4 bases at J, with 13 bases between the two ends. Germline CDR1 is LNHDA and CDR2 is SQIVND (reference sequence). CDR3 nucleotide sequence: TGTGCCAGTAAAGACAGTCCTGTCACTGAAGCTTTCTTT. Residues: CASKDSPVTEAFF.

The chain couples TRBV30 to TRBJ1-5; D possibly corresponds to TRBD1 (6 bases). Deletions cut 5 bases from V and 2 bases from J, with 10 bases between. The CDR3 loop spans 13 amino acids. From germline, CDR1 is GTSNPN and CDR2 SVGIG (reference sequence). The CDR3 loop reads CAWQGSGNQPQHF. The CDR3 coding sequence is TGTGCCTGGCAGGGGAGCGGCAATCAGCCCCAGCATTTT.

The chain carries TRBV5-1 and TRBJ2-1; TRBD2 might be the D (6 bases). CDR1 SGHRS and CDR2 YFSETQ come from the germline V gene. This CDR3 is built from 14 residues. V was pared by 4 bases and J by 7 bases, with 15 bases between. The CDR3: CASSPHRERNEQFF. The CDR3 region has the DNA TGCGCCAGCAGCCCTCACCGGGAGAGGAATGAGCAGTTCTTC.

This clone has just a few counts. The chain has TRBV5-1 and TRBJ2-7; TRBD2 matches at 9 bases. With V trimmed by 6 bases and J by 5 bases, 12 bases remained unmatched. Per the germline V gene, CDR1 is SGHRS and CDR2 is YFSETQ. This CDR3 spans 15 amino acids. The CDR3 sequence: CASMTQSGLANEQYF. DNA for the CDR3: TGCGCCAGCATGACGCAATCGGGACTAGCTAACGAGCAGTACTTC.

The CDR3 here is CASSLQGYNYGYTF. CDR3 sequence (DNA): TGTGCCAGCAGTTTACAGGGATATAACTATGGCTACACCTTC. The chain is built from TRBV27 and TRBJ1-2; D may be TRBD1 (5 bases). CDR1 and CDR2 from the germline V gene are MNHEY and SMNVEV (reference sequence). The CDR3 runs 14 residues. V lost 2 bases, J lost 1 base, and 8 bases lay in between.

The chain joins TRBV3-1 (or the pseudogene TRBV3-2) to TRBJ2-3; no clear D gene. V dropped 1 base and J dropped 1 base, with 9 bases sitting between them. Germline lookup yields CDR1 LGHDT and CDR2 YNNKEL (reference sequence). This CDR3 has 15 amino acids. The CDR3 reads CASSQVSSRTDTQYF. In DNA, the CDR3 is TGTGCCAGCAGCCAAGTGTCTAGTCGCACAGATACGCAGTATTTT.

J is TRBJ1-3 and V is TRBV2; TRBD1 is a possible D gene (6 bases). The germline V gene has CDR1 SNHLY and CDR2 FYNNEI. This CDR3 contains 17 residues. Trimming pared 3 bases from V and 1 base from J, leaving 16 bases between. CDR3 residues: CASSETINRASGNTIYF. CDR3 bases: TGTGCCAGCAGTGAGACTATTAACAGGGCATCTGGAAACACCATATATTTT.

J is TRBJ2-7 and V is TRBV3-1 (or the pseudogene TRBV3-2); no clear D gene. Germline V gene data show CDR1 as LGHDT and CDR2 as YNNKEL (reference sequence). The CDR3 runs 12 residues. V lost 4 bases and J 0 bases, leaving 4 bases between the germline ends. The DNA of the CDR3 is TGTGCCAGCAGCCCCTTCTCCTACGAGCAGTACTTC. This sequence encodes CASSPFSYEQYF.

This chain uses TRBV7-2 with TRBJ1-5; TRBD1 agrees at 8 bases. Germline assignment: CDR1 SGHTA and CDR2 FQGNSA. The V and J ends lost 6 bases and 6 bases, in that order; junction bases with no gene match: 7. The CDR3 is 14 residues long. Here the CDR3 reads CASRQTGGGQPQHF. CDR3 DNA: TGTGCCAGCAGACAAACAGGGGGGGGTCAGCCCCAGCATTTT.

The rearrangement uses TRBV2 and TRBJ2-2, with 14 bases matching TRBD2. V lost 7 bases and J lost 5; bases outside the gene matches: 9. This CDR3 is 17 amino acids long. Germline V gene lookup returns CDR1 SNHLY and CDR2 FYNNEI. The CDR3, as DNA: TGTGCCAGCACCCCGACTAGCGGGAGGGCGGGGACCGGGGAGCTGTTTTTT. Translation: CASTPTSGRAGTGELFF. The full variable domain, in which reference TRBV2 and TRBJ2-2 provide the parts outside the CDR3, is EPEVTQTPSHQVTQMGQEVILRCVPISNHLYFYWYRQILGQKVEFLVSFYNNEISEKSEIFDDQFSVERPDGSNFTLKIRSTKLEDSAMYFCASTPTSGRAGTGELFFGEGSRLTVL.